The 6 T cell receptor beta chains below come from one sample, sequenced in a study of T cell changes during pregnancy in multiple sclerosis. TCRdb keeps only in-frame clones here, not all; method: immunoSEQ multiplex PCR. The sample lists some 93,000 clones, 91% occurring once. The specimen was peripheral blood, collected after pregnancy. The receptors come from a female donor in good health, enrolled as a control in a pregnancy study.

The V gene is TRBV29-1, the J gene TRBJ1-2, with a tentative D call TRBD1 (6 bases). Germline CDR1 and CDR2: SQVTM and ANQGSEA. Trimming stripped 4 bases from V and 1 base from J, with 7 bases between. CDR3 length: 12 amino acids. CDR3 sequence (DNA): TGCAGCGTTGGACAGGTTAACTATGGCTACACCTTC. Amino acid sequence: CSVGQVNYGYTF.

This chain joins TRBV7-3 and TRBJ1-2, with D hard to call. Germline CDR1 and CDR2: SGHTA and FQGTGA. CDR3 length equals 12 residues. Between the trimmed V and J ends, which lost 3 bases and 4 bases, there was a span of 6 bases. CDR3 protein: CASSFRVYGYTF. The CDR3 DNA sequence: TGTGCCAGCAGCTTCCGAGTCTATGGCTACACCTTC.

In the case of this clone: The same CDR3 is also encoded by other DNA sequences in this sample. The CDR3 bases are TGCGCCAGCAGCCAAGGGGGGGGCAGGACAGATACGCAGTATTTT. Encoded protein: CASSQGGGRTDTQYF. V is TRBV4-3 and J is TRBJ2-3, with TRBD2 as a possible D gene (7 bases). Germline V gene data show CDR1 as LGHNA and CDR2 as YSLEER. The CDR3 spans 15 residues. Between the trimmed V and J ends, which lost 1 base and 3 bases, there was a span of 11 bases.

This clone has just one count. The chain links TRBV6-1 to TRBJ1-2, with D perhaps TRBD1 (6 bases). Germline values: CDR1 MNHNS, CDR2 SASEGT. The CDR3 spans 13 residues. V was cut by 7 bases and J by 4 bases, with 13 bases left in between. DNA of the CDR3: TGTGCCAGCAATGAGGGACACGCCTATGGCTACACCTTC. Its protein product is CASNEGHAYGYTF.

The CDR3 bases are TGTGCCAGTAAGGACAGGGGCAATTCACCCCTCCACTTT. The encoded protein is CASKDRGNSPLHF. The J gene is TRBJ1-6, the V gene TRBV19; 9 positions agree with TRBD1. V dropped 7 bases and J dropped 7; count of bases not matched to a gene: 2. Per germline, CDR1 LNHDA and CDR2 SQIVND (reference sequence). This CDR3 contains 13 residues.

The rearrangement joins TRBV7-8 to TRBJ2-3, with 9 bases lining up with TRBD1. This CDR3 region has 17 residues. Looked up from germline, CDR1 is SGHVS and CDR2 is FQNEAQ. Trimming removed 4 bases from V and 2 bases from J; junction bases left unmatched: 10. The CDR3 loop reads CASSSSTGTGFTDTQYF. The CDR3 bases are TGTGCCAGCAGCTCTTCCACCGGGACAGGGTTCACAGATACGCAGTATTTT.